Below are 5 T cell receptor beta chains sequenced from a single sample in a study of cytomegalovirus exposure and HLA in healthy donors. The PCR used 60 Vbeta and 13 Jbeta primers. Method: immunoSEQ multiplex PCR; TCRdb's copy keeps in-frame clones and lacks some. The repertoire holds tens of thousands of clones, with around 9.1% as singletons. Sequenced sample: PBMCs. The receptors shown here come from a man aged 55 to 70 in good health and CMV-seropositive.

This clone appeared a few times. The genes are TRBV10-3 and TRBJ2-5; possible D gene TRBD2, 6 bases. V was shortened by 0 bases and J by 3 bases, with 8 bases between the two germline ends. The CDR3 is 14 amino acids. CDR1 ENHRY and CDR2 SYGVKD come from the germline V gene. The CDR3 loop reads CAISESPGEETQYF. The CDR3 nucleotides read TGTGCCATCAGTGAGTCCCCGGGAGAAGAGACCCAGTACTTC.

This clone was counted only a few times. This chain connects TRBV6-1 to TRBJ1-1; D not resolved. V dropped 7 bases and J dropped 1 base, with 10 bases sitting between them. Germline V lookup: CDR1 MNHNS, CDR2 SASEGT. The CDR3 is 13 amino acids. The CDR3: CASMAVQNTEAFF. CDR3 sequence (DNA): TGTGCCAGCATGGCGGTCCAGAACACTGAAGCTTTCTTT.

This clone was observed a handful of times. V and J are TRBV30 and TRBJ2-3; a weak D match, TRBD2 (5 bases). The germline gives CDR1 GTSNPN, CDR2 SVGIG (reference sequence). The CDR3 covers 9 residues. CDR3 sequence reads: CALEGTQYF. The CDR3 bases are TGTGCACTCGAGGGCACGCAGTATTTT.

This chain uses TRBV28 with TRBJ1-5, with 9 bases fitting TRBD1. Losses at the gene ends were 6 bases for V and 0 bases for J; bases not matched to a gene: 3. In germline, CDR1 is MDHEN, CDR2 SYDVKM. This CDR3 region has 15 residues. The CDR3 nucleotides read TGTGCCAGCAGGGGACAGGGCATTAGCAATCAGCCCCAGCATTTT. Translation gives CASRGQGISNQPQHF.

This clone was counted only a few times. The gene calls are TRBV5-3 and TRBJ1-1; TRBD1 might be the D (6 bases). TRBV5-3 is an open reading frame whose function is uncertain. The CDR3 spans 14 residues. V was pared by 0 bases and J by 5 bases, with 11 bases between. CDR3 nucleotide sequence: TGTGCCAGAAGCTTGGCGGGGGGCAGGACTGAAGCTTTCTTT. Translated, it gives CARSLAGGRTEAFF.